The clone carrying this T cell receptor (beta chain) was seen at least ten times. Its specificity is unknown. TCRdb redid the calling of the 5' RACE reads with MiXCR, one entry per CDR3 protein. The sample lists a few hundred thousand distinct CDR3 sequences, about 10% occurring once. Germline V lookup: CDR1 SGHTA, CDR2 FQGNSA. The CDR3 sequence is 13 residues long. The ends lost 2 bases at V and 16 bases at J; junction bases unmatched: 10. The source of the sample is a study of CD8 T cells in ankylosing spondylitis. General study results and limits: Reported data indicate significant enrichment of disease-linked clones within matched ankylosing spondylitis synovial fluid. Some of the motif variants had earlier been found in reactive arthritis patients' fluid and blood.

The source is a male donor with ankylosing spondylitis or in good health (not recorded which). The rearrangement links TRBV7-2 to TRBJ1-4; 7 bases map to TRBD1. Input material: blood, either unsorted or a sorted T cell fraction (not recorded which). CDR3 coding DNA: TGTGCCAGCAGCTTAATGCAGGGGGAAAACCCGTTTTTT. The encoded protein is CASSLMQGENPFF.